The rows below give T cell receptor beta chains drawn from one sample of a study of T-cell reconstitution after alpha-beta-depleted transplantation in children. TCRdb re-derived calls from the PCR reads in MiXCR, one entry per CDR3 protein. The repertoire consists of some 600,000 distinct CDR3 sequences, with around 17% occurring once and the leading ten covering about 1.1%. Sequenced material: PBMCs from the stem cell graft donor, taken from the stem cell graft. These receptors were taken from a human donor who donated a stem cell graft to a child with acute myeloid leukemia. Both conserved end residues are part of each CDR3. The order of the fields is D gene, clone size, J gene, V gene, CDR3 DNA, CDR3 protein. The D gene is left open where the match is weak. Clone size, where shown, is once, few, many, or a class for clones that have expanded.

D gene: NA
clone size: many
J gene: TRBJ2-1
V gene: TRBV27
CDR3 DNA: TGTGCCAGCAGTTTACACAGGGGGGGAGATGAGCAGTTCTTC
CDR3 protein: CASSLHRGGDEQFF

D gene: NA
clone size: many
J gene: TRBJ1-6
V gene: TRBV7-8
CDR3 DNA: TGTGCCAGCAGCGATGGTGAGGCAGGCGCTAATTCACCCCTCCACTTT
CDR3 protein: CASSDGEAGANSPLHF

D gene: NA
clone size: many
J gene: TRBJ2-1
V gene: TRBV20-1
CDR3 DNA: TGCAGTGCAGAGGGACCCCACAATGAGCAGTTCTTC
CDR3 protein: CSAEGPHNEQFF

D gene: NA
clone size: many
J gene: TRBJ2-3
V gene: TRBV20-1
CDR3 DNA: TGCAGTGCTAGAGAACCCAATCCAACGAAACGCACAGATACGCAGTATTTT
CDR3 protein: CSAREPNPTKRTDTQYF

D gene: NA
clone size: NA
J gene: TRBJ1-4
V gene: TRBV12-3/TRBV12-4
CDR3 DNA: TGTGCCAGCAGACAAGCAACTAATGAAAAACTGTTTTTT
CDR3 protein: CASRQATNEKLFF

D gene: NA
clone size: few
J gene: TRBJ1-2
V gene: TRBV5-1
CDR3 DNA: TGCGCCAGCAGCTTGGATAGGGGATCGGGCTACACCTTC
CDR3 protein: CASSLDRGSGYTF

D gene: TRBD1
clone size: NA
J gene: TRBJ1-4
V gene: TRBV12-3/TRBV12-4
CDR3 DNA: TGTGCCAGCAGTTTGGACAGGGGAGGCACTAATGAAAAACTGTTTTTT
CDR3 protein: CASSLDRGGTNEKLFF

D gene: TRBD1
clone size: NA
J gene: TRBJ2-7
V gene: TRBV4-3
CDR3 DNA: TGCGCCAGCAGCCGGGACAGGGGCCTAGTTGAGCAGTACTTC
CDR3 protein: CASSRDRGLVEQYF

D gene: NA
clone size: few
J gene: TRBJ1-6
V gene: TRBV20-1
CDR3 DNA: TGCAGTGCTAGATCTGGACAAAGTTCACCCCTCCACTTT
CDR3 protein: CSARSGQSSPLHF

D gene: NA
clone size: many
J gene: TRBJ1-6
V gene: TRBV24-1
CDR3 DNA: TGTGCCACCAGTGATTTGAGACAGTCAAATTCACCCCTCCACTTT
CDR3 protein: CATSDLRQSNSPLHF

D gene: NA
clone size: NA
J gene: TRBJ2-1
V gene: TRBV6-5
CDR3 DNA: TGTGCCAGCAGTTACTCAGGTCGGGGGGCCAATGAGCAGTTCTTC
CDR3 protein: CASSYSGRGANEQFF

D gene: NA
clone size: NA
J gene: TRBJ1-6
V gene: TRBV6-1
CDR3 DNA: TGTGCCAGCAGAAACTACGATGAGGGGGGTAATTCACCCCTCCACTTT
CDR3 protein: CASRNYDEGGNSPLHF

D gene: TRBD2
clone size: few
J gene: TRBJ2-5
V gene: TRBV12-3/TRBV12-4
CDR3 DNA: TGTGCCAGCAGCACCGTAGTTCGCGGGGGAGAGACCCAGTACTTC
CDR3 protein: CASSTVVRGGETQYF

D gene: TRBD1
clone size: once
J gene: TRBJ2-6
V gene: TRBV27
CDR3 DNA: TGTGCCAGCAGCGACGTGACAGGGTTGGTCTCTGGGGCCAACGTCCTGACTTTC
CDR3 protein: CASSDVTGLVSGANVLTF

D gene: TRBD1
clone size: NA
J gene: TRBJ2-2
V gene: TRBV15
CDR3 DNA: TGTGCCACCAGCACGGGACAGGGGCTCACCGGGGAGCTGTTTTTT
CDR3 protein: CATSTGQGLTGELFF

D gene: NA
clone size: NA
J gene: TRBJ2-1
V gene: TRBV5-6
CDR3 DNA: TGTGCCAGCAGCTTGGCCAAAGCGGCACGGGATGATGAGCAGTTCTTC
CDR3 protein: CASSLAKAARDDEQFF

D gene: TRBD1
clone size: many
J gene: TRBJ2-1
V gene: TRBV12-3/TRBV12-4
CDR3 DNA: TGTGCCAGCCATCGGACAGGGGACAATGAGCAGTTCTTC
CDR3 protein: CASHRTGDNEQFF

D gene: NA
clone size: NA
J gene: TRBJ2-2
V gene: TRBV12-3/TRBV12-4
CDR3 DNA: TGTGCCAGCAGTCCCGACTCGAACACCGGGGAGCTGTTTTTT
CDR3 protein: CASSPDSNTGELFF

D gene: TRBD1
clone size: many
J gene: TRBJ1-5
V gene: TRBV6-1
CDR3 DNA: TGTGCCAGCAGCACAGGGGCCAATCAGCCCCAGCATTTT
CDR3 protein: CASSTGANQPQHF

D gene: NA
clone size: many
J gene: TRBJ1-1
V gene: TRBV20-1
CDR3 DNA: TGCAGTGGTGAAGTGAACACTGAAGCTTTCTTT
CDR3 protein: CSGEVNTEAFF

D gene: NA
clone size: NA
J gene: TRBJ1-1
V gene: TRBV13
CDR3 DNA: TGTGCCAGCAGCTTGGGTCACAGGGCGACTTTCTTT
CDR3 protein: CASSLGHRATFF

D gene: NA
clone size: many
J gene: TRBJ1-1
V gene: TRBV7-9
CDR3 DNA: TGTGCCAGCAGCCCAAAGGGGATTAGGGCTTTCTTT
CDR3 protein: CASSPKGIRAFF

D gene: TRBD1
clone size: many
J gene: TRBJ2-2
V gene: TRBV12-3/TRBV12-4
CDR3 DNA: TGTGCCAGCAGTGGGACAGTCAGCTACGGGGAGCTGTTTTTT
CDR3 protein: CASSGTVSYGELFF

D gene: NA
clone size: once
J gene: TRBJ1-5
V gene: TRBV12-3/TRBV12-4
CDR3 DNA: TGTGCCAGCAGTGATCCCGGGACCACTAAGGAGCCCCAGCATTTT
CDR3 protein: CASSDPGTTKEPQHF

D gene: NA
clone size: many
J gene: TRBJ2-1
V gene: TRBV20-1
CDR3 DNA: TGCAGTGTCCCCTCCGGGGCCGAGCAGTTCTTC
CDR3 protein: CSVPSGAEQFF

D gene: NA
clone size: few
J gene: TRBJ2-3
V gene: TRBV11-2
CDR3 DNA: TGTGCCAGCAGCTTTGGCAGGGGGTTCAGCGGGGTAACAGATACGCAGTATTTT
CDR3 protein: CASSFGRGFSGVTDTQYF

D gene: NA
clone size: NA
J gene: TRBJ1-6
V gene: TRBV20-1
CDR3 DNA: TGCAGTGCTACTGACACAGGGTTTAGCTCCTATAATTCACCCCTCCACTTT
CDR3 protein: CSATDTGFSSYNSPLHF

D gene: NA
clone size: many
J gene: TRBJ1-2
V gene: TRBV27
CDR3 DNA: TGTGCCAGCGGGACGGACATTTATGGCTACACCTTC
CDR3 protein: CASGTDIYGYTF

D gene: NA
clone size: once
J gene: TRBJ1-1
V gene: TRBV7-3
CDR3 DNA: TGTGCCAGCAGATTAGGGCAGGGGGAAGCTTTCTTT
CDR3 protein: CASRLGQGEAFF

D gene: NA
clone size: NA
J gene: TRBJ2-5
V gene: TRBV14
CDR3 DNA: TGTGCCAGCAGCCAGAGGACAGATACTCAAGAGACCCAGTACTTC
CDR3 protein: CASSQRTDTQETQYF

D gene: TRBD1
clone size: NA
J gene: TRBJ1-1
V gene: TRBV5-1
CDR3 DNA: TGCGCCAGCAGCAAGTGGACAGGGGGCGCCTGGGACACTGAAGCTTTCTTT
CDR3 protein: CASSKWTGGAWDTEAFF

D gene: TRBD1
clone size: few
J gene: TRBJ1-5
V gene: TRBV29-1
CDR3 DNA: TGCAGCGCCAGCCTAGGGGGCCTGGGCAATCAGCCCCAGCATTTT
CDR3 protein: CSASLGGLGNQPQHF

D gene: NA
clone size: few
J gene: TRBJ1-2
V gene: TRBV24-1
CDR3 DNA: TGTGCCACCAGTAAAGGGGATTATGGCTACACCTTC
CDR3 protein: CATSKGDYGYTF

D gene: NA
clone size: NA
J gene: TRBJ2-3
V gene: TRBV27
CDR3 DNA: TGTGCCAGCAGTCAACTAGGGGGGGGGCCAGATACGCAGTATTTT
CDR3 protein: CASSQLGGGPDTQYF

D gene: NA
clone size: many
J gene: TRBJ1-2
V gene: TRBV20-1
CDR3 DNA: TGCAGTGCTAGCAGATATAGGGGCTATGGCTACACCTTC
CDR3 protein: CSASRYRGYGYTF

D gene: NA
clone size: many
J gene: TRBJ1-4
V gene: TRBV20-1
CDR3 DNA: TGCAGTGCTAAACATGGGACTAATGAAAAACTGTTTTTT
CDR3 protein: CSAKHGTNEKLFF

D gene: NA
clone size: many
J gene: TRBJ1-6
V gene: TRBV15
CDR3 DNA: TGTGCCACCAGCAGTGGGAATTCACCCCTCCACTTT
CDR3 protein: CATSSGNSPLHF

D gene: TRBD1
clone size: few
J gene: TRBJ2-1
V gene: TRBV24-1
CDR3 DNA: TGTGCCACCAGTGACCCGGACAGGTACAATGAGCAGTTCTTC
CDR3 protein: CATSDPDRYNEQFF

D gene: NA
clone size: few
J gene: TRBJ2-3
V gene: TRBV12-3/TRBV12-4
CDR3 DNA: TGTGCCAGCAGTTTCAAAGGTGCCGGCCTGTACACAGATACGCAGTATTTT
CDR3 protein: CASSFKGAGLYTDTQYF

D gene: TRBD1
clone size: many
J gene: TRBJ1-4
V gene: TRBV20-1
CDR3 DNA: TGCAGTGCTAGGACAGGGGGCGTTGAAAAACTGTTTTTT
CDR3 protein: CSARTGGVEKLFF

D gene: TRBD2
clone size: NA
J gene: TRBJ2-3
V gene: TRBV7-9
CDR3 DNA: TGTGCCAGCAGCCCGGTACGGGGGGGCCCAACAGATACGCAGTATTTT
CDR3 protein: CASSPVRGGPTDTQYF

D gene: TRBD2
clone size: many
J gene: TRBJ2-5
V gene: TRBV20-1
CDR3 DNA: TGCAGTGCTAGCCTCTCCGGGACTACCGAAGAGACCCAGTACTTC
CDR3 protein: CSASLSGTTEETQYF

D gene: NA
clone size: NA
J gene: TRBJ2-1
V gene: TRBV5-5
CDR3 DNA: TGTGCCAGCAGCTTGGGTGTCCCCGGGTACTACAATGAGCAGTTCTTC
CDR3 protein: CASSLGVPGYYNEQFF

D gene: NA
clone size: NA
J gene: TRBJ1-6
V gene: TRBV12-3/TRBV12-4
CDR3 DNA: TGTGCCAGCACTAAGGACGGAAGCTCCTATAATTCACCCCTCCACTTT
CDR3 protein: CASTKDGSSYNSPLHF

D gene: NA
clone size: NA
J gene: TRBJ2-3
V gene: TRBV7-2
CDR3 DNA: TGTGCCAGCAGCTTATATGCCGGAGCCACAGATACGCAGTATTTT
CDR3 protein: CASSLYAGATDTQYF

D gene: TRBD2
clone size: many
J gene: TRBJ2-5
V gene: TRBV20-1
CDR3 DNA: TGCAGTGCTAGAGATAGTAAGAAGCGGGGGACCCAAGAGACCCAGTACTTC
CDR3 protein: CSARDSKKRGTQETQYF

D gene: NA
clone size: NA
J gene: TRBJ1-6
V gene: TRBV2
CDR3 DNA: TGTGCCAGCAGTGAAGAGGGTGGGAGGACTTCTAATTCACCCCTCCACTTT
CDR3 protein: CASSEEGGRTSNSPLHF

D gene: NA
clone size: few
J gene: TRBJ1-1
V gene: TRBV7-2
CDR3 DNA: TGTGCCAGCAGCTTATCACTAAGGGCTTTCTTT
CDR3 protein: CASSLSLRAFF

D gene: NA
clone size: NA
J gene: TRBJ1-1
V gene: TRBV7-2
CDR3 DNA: TGTGCCAGCAGCTCCGACCTCCCCACTGAAGCTTTCTTT
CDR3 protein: CASSSDLPTEAFF

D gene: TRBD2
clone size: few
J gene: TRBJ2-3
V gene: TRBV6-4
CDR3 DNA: TGTGCCAGCAGTACCCACGACCCACCCGGGACTAGCGGGGGGGAGATATCCACAGATACGCAGTATTTT
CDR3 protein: CASSTHDPPGTSGGEISTDTQYF

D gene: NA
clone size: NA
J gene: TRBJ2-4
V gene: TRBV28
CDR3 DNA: TGTGCCAGTGGGCTAGCCAAAAACATTCAGTACTTC
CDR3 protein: CASGLAKNIQYF

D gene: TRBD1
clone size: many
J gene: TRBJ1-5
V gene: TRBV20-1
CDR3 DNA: TGCAGTGCTAGACCCGGGACAGGGGCATATAGCAATCAGCCCCAGCATTTT
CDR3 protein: CSARPGTGAYSNQPQHF

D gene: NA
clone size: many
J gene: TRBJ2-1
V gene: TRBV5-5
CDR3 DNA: TGTGCCAGCAGCGCCAACAACAATGAGCAGTTCTTC
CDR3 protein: CASSANNNEQFF

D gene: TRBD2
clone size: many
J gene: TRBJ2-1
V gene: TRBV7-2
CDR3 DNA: TGTGCCAGCAGCCCTCGGGGGGGCGACAGCTCCTACAATGAGCAGTTCTTC
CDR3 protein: CASSPRGGDSSYNEQFF

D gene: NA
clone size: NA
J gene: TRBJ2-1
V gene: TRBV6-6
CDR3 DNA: TGTGCCAGCACTTTATCCTACAATGAGCAGTTCTTC
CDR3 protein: CASTLSYNEQFF

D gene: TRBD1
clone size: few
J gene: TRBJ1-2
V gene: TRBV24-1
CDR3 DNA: TGTGCCACCAGCGACGACAGGGAGAGTGGCTACACCTTC
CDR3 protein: CATSDDRESGYTF

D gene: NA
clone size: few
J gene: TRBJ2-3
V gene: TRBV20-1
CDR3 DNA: TGCAGTGCCCGGACTCTTAGCACAGATACGCAGTATTTT
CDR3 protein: CSARTLSTDTQYF

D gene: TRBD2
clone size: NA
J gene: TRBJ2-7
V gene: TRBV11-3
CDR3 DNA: TGTGCCAGCAGCTCACCCGGGGGGAAGTCGACCTACGAGCAGTACTTC
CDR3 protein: CASSSPGGKSTYEQYF

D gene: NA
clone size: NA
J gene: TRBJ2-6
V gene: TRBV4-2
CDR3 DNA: TGTGCCAGCAGTGGTGGATGGAACAATAAGGGGTCTGGGGCCAACGTCCTGACTTTC
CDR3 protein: CASSGGWNNKGSGANVLTF

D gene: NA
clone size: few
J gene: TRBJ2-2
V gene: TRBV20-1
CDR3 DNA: TGCAGTGCTAGAGCCAGGGTGGGTGGCACCGGGGAGCTGTTTTTT
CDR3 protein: CSARARVGGTGELFF